The T cell receptor (beta chain) under discussion was sequenced for a study of breast tumors, draining lymph nodes, adjacent tissues. Notes on the study in general: Most tumor T cells seemingly derive from lymph node, then expand in tumor. Luminal-like breast cancer showed significantly higher tumor–nontumor repertoire similarity than basal-like. Compared with lymph nodes, tumors were less diverse; compared with nontumor tissue, more. The lymph node origin of tumor T cells was framed as consistent with a hypothesis, not demonstrated.

V dropped 3 bases and J dropped 0 bases, with 9 bases sitting between them. There are 14 residues in the CDR3. CDR1 is GTSNPN and CDR2 is SVGIG in the germline V gene (reference sequence). TCRdb independently ran MiXCR on the multiplex PCR reads; one entry per CDR3 protein. This table has over 130,000 distinct CDR3 sequences, approximately 32% appearing once. This clonotype was observed at least ten times. Antigen specificity is unknown. Breast cancer patients provided tissue from their axillary draining lymph nodes. This receptor was taken from a female donor with breast cancer. Some clones in this sample may be carry-over from other donors' samples. The sequencing sample was made of axillary lymph node tissue. V usage is TRBV30 and J usage is TRBJ1-5; D remains ambiguous. CDR3 loop: CAWSSGLSNQPQHF. The CDR3 bases are TGTGCCTGGAGCTCTGGCCTTAGCAATCAGCCCCAGCATTTT.